This entry lists 21 T cell receptor beta chains sequenced from one sample in a study of human T cells and chemical hapten exposure. As to time point: pre-sensitization, week 0. Stated treatment: therapeutic diphenylcyclopropenone sensitization with weekly scalp DPC. MiXCR, run by TCRdb on the RACE reads, gives a single entry per CDR3 protein. Here the sample spans 89,000 or so distinct CDR3 sequences, 8.5% being singletons. This specimen was whole blood, taken in connection with sensitization to the hapten diphenylcyclopropenone (DPC). These receptor sequences come from a man aged 35-49 years with alopecia areata. Some clones in this sample may be carry-over from other donors' samples.

This clonotype was seen at least ten times. This chain links TRBV9 with TRBJ2-7; D is possibly TRBD2 (6 bases). Trimming left V 6 bases short and J 6 bases short, with 16 bases between. Germline V gene data show CDR1 as SGDLS and CDR2 as YYNGEE. This CDR3 has 13 amino acids. The CDR3 sequence: CASTYGGAGEQYF. In DNA form, the CDR3 reads TGTGCCAGCACCTACGGGGGAGCCGGCGAGCAGTACTTC.

The chain joins TRBV29-1 to TRBJ1-2; D unresolved. The CDR3 totals 12 residues. V was shortened by 2 bases and J by 4 bases, with 8 bases between the two germline ends. CDR1 SQVTM and CDR2 ANQGSEA come from the germline V gene. The CDR3 DNA reads as TGCAGCGTTGAATGGGTAGGCTATGGCTACACCTTC. It encodes CSVEWVGYGYTF.

This clonotype was seen a handful of times. The chain has TRBV5-1 and TRBJ2-1, with 8 bases identical to TRBD2. The CDR3 length is 12 residues. Trimming took 5 bases from V and 8 from J; bases not matched to a gene: 3. Germline V lookup: CDR1 SGHRS, CDR2 YFSETQ. The CDR3 DNA follows: TGCGCCAGCAGGCAAGCGGGAGATGAGCAGTTCTTC. It yields the protein CASRQAGDEQFF.

This clonotype was seen only a few times. This chain links TRBV5-8 with TRBJ2-3; D not resolved. V gave up 7 bases and J gave up 1 base, with 7 bases separating them. The CDR3 sequence is 12 residues long. Germline CDR1 SGHTS, CDR2 YDEGEE. The CDR3 here is CASARRTDTQYF. The CDR3 region has the DNA TGTGCCAGCGCGAGACGCACAGATACGCAGTATTTT.

The chain recombines TRBV29-1 with TRBJ2-5; D possibly corresponds to TRBD2 (6 bases). The germline V and J ends were trimmed by 7 bases and 2 bases, with 14 bases remaining between them. Per the germline V gene, CDR1 is SQVTM and CDR2 is ANQGSEA. The CDR3 is 13 residues long. The CDR3 sequence is CSALSAGQETQYF. The CDR3 nucleotides read TGCAGCGCCCTGTCGGCGGGACAAGAGACCCAGTACTTC.

This clonotype has a count of ten or more. Here the CDR3 DNA reads TGTGCCAGTAGTCTCCACACCCCGGGAGGGGACAAGTATGGCTACACCTTC. The encoded protein is CASSLHTPGGDKYGYTF. The rearrangement uses TRBV19 and TRBJ1-2, with TRBD1 as a possible D gene (6 bases). The CDR3 consists of 17 residues. Germline-derived CDR1 and CDR2 are LNHDA and SQIVND (reference sequence). V lost 5 bases and J lost 5, with 24 bases in between. Together with reference TRBV19 and TRBJ1-2, the CDR3 gives the full variable domain: DGGITQSPKYLFRKEGQNVTLSCEQNLNHDAMYWYRQDPGQGLRLIYYSQIVNDFQKGDIAEGYSVSREKKESFPLTVTSAQKNPTAFYLCASSLHTPGGDKYGYTFGSGTRLTVV.

This clonotype was seen at least ten times. The gene calls are TRBV6-5 and TRBJ1-6; a possible D gene is TRBD1 (5 bases). Deletions cut 4 bases from V and 5 bases from J, with 15 bases between. CDR3 length: 16 residues. Germline V gene lookup returns CDR1 MNHEY and CDR2 SVGAGI. This CDR3 is CASSWGDRLNNSPLHF. The CDR3 DNA reads as TGTGCCAGCAGTTGGGGTGACAGACTTAATAATTCACCCCTCCACTTT.

The chain couples TRBV20-1 to TRBJ2-7, with TRBD2 matching over 13 bases. Germline V CDR1 and CDR2: DFQATT, SNEGSKA (reference sequence). V was clipped by 4 bases and J by 6 bases; unmatched bases: 6. The CDR3 sequence is 14 residues long. This CDR3 is CSAIRTSGSGEQYF. The CDR3 DNA sequence: TGCAGTGCTATCCGGACTAGCGGGAGTGGCGAGCAGTACTTC.

This clonotype was recorded a few times. The rearrangement uses TRBV20-1 and TRBJ2-2; 10 positions agree with TRBD2. The CDR3 spans 18 residues. CDR1 and CDR2 (germline): DFQATT, SNEGSKA (reference sequence). V was clipped by 1 base and J by 3 bases; unmatched bases: 11. The CDR3 loop reads CSARAKGNSGRYTGELFF. CDR3 in DNA: TGCAGTGCTAGAGCTAAGGGGAATAGCGGGAGGTACACCGGGGAGCTGTTTTTT.

On this clonotype: One end of the junction is discordant with germline, which a read error may explain. The V and J genes are TRBV9 and TRBJ2-3; 8 bases are shared with TRBD2. The CDR3 is 15 amino acids. The germline V gene has CDR1 SGDLS and CDR2 YYNGEE. The CDR3 DNA reads TGTGTCAGCAGCGTAGCTACTAGCGGAGCAGATACGCAGTATTTT. Its translation: CVSSVATSGADTQYF.

This clonotype was counted at least ten times. The gene calls are TRBV20-1 and TRBJ2-1, with unresolved D. The CDR3 is 13 residues long. CDR1 is DFQATT, CDR2 SNEGSKA, per germline (reference sequence). Trimming left V 0 bases short and J 5 bases short, with 8 bases between. The CDR3 nucleotides are TGCAGTGCTAGAGATTGGAGCAACAATGAGCAGTTCTTC. As protein: CSARDWSNNEQFF.

This clonotype was observed many times. The chain recombines TRBV4-2 with TRBJ1-5; D call uncertain. This CDR3 contains 12 residues. V was pared by 0 bases and J by 7 bases, with 4 bases between. Germline CDR1 reads LGHNA; CDR2 reads YNFKEQ. The CDR3 DNA reads TGTGCCAGCAGCCAAGAAGGACAGCCCCAGCATTTT. This sequence encodes CASSQEGQPQHF.

The chain recombines TRBV10-3 with TRBJ1-4; D might be TRBD1 (6 bases). Germline assignment: CDR1 ENHRY and CDR2 SYGVKD. The CDR3 covers 18 residues. Trimming cost V 1 base and J 4 bases, with 19 bases left between them. The CDR3 DNA follows: TGTGCCATCAGTGAGTGGGGGGCCGCAGACTTTCTTAATGAAAAACTGTTTTTT. Its protein product is CAISEWGAADFLNEKLFF.

The J gene is TRBJ1-1, the V gene TRBV11-2; 11 nucleotides agree with TRBD1. The CDR3 runs 16 residues. Germline CDR1 and CDR2: SGHAT and FQNNGV. V lost 6 bases to trimming and J lost 3 bases; unmatched junction nucleotides: 9. CDR3 protein: CASSSGTGGQDTEAFF. In nucleotides, the CDR3 is TGTGCCAGCAGTTCCGGGACAGGGGGACAGGACACTGAAGCTTTCTTT.

This clonotype was counted ten times or more. The gene calls are TRBV7-9 and TRBJ2-5; D unclear. CDR1 is SEHNR, CDR2 FQNEAQ, per germline (reference sequence). This CDR3 comprises 15 residues. V dropped 1 base and J dropped 2 bases, with 11 bases sitting between them. The CDR3 here is CASSLGLSEQETQYF. The DNA of the CDR3 is TGTGCCAGCAGCTTAGGGCTGAGTGAGCAAGAGACCCAGTACTTC.

CDR3: CASSLDSSGSPYEQYF. The CDR3 DNA is TGTGCCAGCAGTTTGGACTCTAGCGGGAGTCCCTACGAGCAGTACTTC. The rearrangement links TRBV6-5 to TRBJ2-7, with 10 positions matching TRBD2. This CDR3 has 16 residues. Germline lookup yields CDR1 MNHEY and CDR2 SVGAGI. Trimming removed 4 bases from V and 2 bases from J; junction bases left unmatched: 8.

The gene calls are TRBV6-2 or TRBV6-3 and TRBJ2-7; D gene uncertain. Trimming cost V 1 base and J 2 bases, with 12 bases left between them. Germline CDR1 and CDR2: MNHEY and SVGEGT. The CDR3 length is 15 residues. The CDR3 loop reads CASSYFGVSAYEQYF. The CDR3 DNA sequence: TGTGCCAGCAGTTACTTTGGGGTAAGCGCCTACGAGCAGTACTTC.

The chain links TRBV6-1 to TRBJ1-4, with 8 bases fitting TRBD1. V lost 5 bases, J lost 2 bases, and 1 base stayed unmatched. The CDR3 is 14 residues long. Germline values: CDR1 MNHNS, CDR2 SASEGT. The CDR3 loop is CASSRTGTNEKLFF. CDR3 nucleotides: TGTGCCAGCAGTAGGACAGGGACTAATGAAAAACTGTTTTTT.

The V and J genes are TRBV5-1 and TRBJ2-4, with TRBD2 identical over 7 bases. V dropped 5 bases and J dropped 9; count of bases not matched to a gene: 11. CDR3 size: 14 residues. From germline, CDR1 is SGHRS and CDR2 YFSETQ. Here the CDR3 reads CASSSRGEFGIQYF. The CDR3 nucleotides read TGCGCCAGCAGTTCACGGGGGGAATTTGGCATTCAGTACTTC.

By share, this clonotype counts as medium-sized. V gene TRBV12-3 or TRBV12-4 combines with J gene TRBJ2-3; no clear D. The CDR3 consists of 13 residues. V was pared by 3 bases and J by 2 bases, with 6 bases between. The CDR3 loop is CASSFGNTDTQYF. The CDR3 coding sequence is TGTGCCAGCAGTTTTGGGAACACAGATACGCAGTATTTT.

This clonotype showed up just a few times. J is TRBJ2-1 and V is TRBV11-3; D gene uncertain. The V gene lost 5 bases and the J gene lost 7 bases, with 9 bases spanning the gap. The CDR3 loop spans 12 amino acids. Germline-derived CDR1 and CDR2 are SGHNT and YENEEA. The CDR3 sequence is CASSVGKNEQFF. As DNA, the CDR3 is TGTGCCAGCAGCGTTGGAAAGAATGAGCAGTTCTTC.